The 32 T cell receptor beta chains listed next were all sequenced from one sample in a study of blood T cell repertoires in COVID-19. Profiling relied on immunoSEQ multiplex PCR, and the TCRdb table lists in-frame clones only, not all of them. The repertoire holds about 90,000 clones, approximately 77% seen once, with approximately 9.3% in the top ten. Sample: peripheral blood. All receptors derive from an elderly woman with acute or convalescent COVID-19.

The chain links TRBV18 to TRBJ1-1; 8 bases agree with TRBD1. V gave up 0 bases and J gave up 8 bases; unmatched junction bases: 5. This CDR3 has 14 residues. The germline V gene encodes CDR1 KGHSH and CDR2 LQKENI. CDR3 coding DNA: TGTGCCAGCTCACCACCGCATGGGACAGGCGAAGCTTTCTTT. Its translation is CASSPPHGTGEAFF. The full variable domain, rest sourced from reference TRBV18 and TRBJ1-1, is NAGVMQNPRHLVRRRGQEARLRCSPMKGHSHVYWYRQLPEEGLKFMVYLQKENIIDESGMPKERFSAEFPKEGPSILRIQQVVRGDSAAYFCASSPPHGTGEAFFGQGTRLTVV.

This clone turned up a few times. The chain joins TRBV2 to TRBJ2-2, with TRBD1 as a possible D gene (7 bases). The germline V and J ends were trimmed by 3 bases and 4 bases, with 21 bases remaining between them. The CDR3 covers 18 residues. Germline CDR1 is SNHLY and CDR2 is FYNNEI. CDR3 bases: TGTGCCAGCAGTGATGGTGGGATGGGGGGACAGATCACCGGGGAGCTGTTTTTT. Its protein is CASSDGGMGGQITGELFF.

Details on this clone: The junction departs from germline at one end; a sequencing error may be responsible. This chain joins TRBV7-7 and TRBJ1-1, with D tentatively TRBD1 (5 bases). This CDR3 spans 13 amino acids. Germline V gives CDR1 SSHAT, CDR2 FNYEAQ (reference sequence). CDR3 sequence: CASSSTVNTEAFF. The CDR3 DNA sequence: TGTGCTAGCAGCTCGACAGTTAACACTGAAGCTTTCTTT.

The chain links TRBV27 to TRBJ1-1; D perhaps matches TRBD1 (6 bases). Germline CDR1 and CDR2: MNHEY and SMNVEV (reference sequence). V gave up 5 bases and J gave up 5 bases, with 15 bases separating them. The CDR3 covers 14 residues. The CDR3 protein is CASSQQGRWTEAFF. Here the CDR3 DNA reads TGTGCCAGCAGTCAACAGGGAAGATGGACTGAAGCTTTCTTT.

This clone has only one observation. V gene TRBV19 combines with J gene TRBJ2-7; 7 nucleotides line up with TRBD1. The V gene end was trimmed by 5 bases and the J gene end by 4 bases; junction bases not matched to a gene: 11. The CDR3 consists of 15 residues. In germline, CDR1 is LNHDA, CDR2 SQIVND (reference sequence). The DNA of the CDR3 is TGTGCCAGTAGTCCGCAGGGGGTCGGGCATTACGAGCAGTACTTC. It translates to CASSPQGVGHYEQYF.

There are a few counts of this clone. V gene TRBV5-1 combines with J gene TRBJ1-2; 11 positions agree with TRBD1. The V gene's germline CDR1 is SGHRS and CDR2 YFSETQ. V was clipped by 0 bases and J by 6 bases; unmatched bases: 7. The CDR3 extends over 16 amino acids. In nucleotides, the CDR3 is TGCGCCAGCAGCTTGGGGACAGGGGGCTCCGGGGATGGCTACACCTTC. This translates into CASSLGTGGSGDGYTF.

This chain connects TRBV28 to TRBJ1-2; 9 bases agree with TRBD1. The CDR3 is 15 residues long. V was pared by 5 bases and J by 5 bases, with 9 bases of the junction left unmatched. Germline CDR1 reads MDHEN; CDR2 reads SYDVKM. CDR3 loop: CASSLGTGRSYGYTF. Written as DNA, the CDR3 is TGTGCCAGCAGTCTCGGGACAGGGCGGTCTTATGGCTACACCTTC.

The CDR3 reads CASGQGALTDTQYF. The CDR3, as DNA: TGTGCCAGCGGACAGGGGGCCCTCACAGATACGCAGTATTTT. The rearrangement joins TRBV6-6 to TRBJ2-3; 11 positions agree with TRBD1. The CDR3 is made up of 14 amino acids. Trimming removed 8 bases from V and 2 bases from J; junction bases left unmatched: 3. Per germline, CDR1 MNHNY and CDR2 SVGAGI (reference sequence).

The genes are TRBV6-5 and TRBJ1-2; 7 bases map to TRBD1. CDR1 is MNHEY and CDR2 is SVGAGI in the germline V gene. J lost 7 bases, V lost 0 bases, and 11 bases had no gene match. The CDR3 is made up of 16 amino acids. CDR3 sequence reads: CASSYSGVTGVGGYTF. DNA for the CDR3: TGTGCCAGCAGTTACTCCGGGGTCACAGGGGTCGGTGGCTACACCTTC.

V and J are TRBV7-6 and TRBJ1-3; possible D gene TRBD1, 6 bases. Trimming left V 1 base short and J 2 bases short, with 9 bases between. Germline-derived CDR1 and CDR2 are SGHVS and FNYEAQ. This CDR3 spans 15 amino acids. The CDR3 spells CASSLGQATGNTIYF. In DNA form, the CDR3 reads TGTGCCAGCAGCTTAGGACAGGCGACTGGAAACACCATATATTTT.

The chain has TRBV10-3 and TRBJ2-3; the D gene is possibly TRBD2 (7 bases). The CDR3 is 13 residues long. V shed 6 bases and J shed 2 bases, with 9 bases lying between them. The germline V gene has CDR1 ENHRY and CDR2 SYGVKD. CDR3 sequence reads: CAIRGGVTDTQYF. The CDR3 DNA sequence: TGTGCCATCAGAGGGGGGGTCACAGATACGCAGTATTTT.

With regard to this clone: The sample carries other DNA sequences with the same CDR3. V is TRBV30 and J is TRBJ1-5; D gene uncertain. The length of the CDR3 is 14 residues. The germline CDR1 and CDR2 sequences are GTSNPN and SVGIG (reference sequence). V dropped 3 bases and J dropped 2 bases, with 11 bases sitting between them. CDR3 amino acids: CAWSPGQGNQPQHF. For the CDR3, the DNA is TGTGCCTGGAGCCCTGGTCAGGGCAATCAGCCCCAGCATTTT.

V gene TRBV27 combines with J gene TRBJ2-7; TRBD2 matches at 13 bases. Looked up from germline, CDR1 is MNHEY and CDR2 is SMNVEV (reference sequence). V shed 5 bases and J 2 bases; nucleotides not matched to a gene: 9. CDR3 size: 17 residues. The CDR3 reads CASSLGLAGVGAYEQYF. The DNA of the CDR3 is TGTGCCAGCAGTCTCGGACTAGCGGGAGTAGGGGCCTACGAGCAGTACTTC.

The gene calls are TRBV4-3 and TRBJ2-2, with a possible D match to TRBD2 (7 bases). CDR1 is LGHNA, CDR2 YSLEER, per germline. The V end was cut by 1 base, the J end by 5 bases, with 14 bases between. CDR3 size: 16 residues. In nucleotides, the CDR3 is TGCGCCAGCAGCCAAGTGGGGGGGCTGTGGACCGGGGAGCTGTTTTTT. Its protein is CASSQVGGLWTGELFF.

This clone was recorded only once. CDR3 loop: CASSLGTSQETQYF. CDR3 bases: TGTGCCAGCAGCTTAGGTACTAGCCAAGAGACCCAGTACTTC. The V call is TRBV11-2, the J call TRBJ2-5, with D possibly matching TRBD2 (5 bases). This CDR3 is built from 14 residues. In germline, CDR1 is SGHAT, CDR2 FQNNGV. V shed 1 base and J shed 1 base, with 7 bases lying between them. Supplemented by reference TRBV11-2 and TRBJ2-5, the full variable domain reads EAGVAQSPRYKIIEKRQSVAFWCNPISGHATLYWYQQILGQGPKLLIQFQNNGVVDDSQLPKDRFSAERLKGVDSTLKIQPAKLEDSAVYLCASSLGTSQETQYFGPGTRLLVL.

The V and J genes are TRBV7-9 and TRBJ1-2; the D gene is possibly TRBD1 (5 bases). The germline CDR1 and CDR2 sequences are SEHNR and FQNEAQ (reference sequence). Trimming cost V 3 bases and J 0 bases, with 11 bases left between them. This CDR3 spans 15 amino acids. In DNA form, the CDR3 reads TGTGCCAGCAGCTTCCGGGACTCTGCTAACTATGGCTACACCTTC. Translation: CASSFRDSANYGYTF.

This chain's CDR3 is CASSMDRRASGANVLTF. For the CDR3, the DNA is TGTGCCAGTAGTATGGATCGCAGGGCGTCTGGGGCCAACGTCCTGACTTTC. This chain links TRBV19 with TRBJ2-6; possibly TRBD1 for D (5 bases). Trimming took off 3 bases at V and 1 base at J, with 13 bases between the two ends. The length of the CDR3 is 17 residues. From germline, CDR1 is LNHDA and CDR2 SQIVND (reference sequence).

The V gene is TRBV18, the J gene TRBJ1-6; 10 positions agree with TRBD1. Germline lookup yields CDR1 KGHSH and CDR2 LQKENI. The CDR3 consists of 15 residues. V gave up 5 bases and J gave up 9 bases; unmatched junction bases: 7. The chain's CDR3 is CASSSTGTGVSPLHF. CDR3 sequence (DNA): TGTGCCAGCTCAAGTACCGGGACAGGGGTTTCACCCCTCCACTTT.

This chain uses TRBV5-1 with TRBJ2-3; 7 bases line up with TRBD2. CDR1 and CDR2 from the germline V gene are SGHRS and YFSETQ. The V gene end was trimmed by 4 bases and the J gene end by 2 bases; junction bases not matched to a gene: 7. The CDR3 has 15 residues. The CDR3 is CASSGGLPATDTQYF. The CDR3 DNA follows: TGCGCCAGCAGCGGGGGACTACCAGCCACAGATACGCAGTATTTT.

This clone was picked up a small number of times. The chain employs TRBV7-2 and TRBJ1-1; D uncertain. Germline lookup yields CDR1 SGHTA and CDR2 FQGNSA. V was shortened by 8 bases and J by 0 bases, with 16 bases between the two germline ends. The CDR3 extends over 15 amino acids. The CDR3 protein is CASGDAAALNTEAFF. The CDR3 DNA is TGTGCCAGCGGAGATGCAGCAGCCTTGAACACTGAAGCTTTCTTT.

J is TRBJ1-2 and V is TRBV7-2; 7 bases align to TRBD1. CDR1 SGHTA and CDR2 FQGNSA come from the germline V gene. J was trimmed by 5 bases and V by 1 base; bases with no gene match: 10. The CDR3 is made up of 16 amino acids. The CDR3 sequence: CASSLGGQRRTYGYTF. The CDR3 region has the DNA TGTGCCAGCAGCTTAGGGGGACAGAGGAGGACTTATGGCTACACCTTC.

Here the CDR3 reads CSASETVDSPLHF. CDR3 nucleotide sequence: TGCAGTGCTAGTGAGACAGTCGATTCACCCCTCCACTTT. The gene calls are TRBV20-1 and TRBJ1-6, with D possibly TRBD1 on 5 matching bases. V lost 3 bases, J lost 8 bases, and 11 bases lay in between. The CDR3 sequence is 13 residues long. Germline assignment: CDR1 DFQATT and CDR2 SNEGSKA (reference sequence).

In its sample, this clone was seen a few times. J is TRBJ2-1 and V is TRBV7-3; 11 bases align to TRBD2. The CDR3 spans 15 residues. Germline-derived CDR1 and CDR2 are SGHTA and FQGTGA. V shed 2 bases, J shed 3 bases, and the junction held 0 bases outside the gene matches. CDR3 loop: CASSLLAGGYNEQFF. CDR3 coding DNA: TGTGCCAGCAGCTTACTAGCGGGAGGCTACAATGAGCAGTTCTTC.

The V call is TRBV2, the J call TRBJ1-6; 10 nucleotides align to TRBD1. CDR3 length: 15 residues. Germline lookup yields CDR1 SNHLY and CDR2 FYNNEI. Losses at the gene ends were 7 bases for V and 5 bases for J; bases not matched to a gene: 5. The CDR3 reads CASTPDRGDNSPLHF. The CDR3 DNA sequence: TGTGCCAGCACACCGGACAGGGGGGATAATTCACCCCTCCACTTT.

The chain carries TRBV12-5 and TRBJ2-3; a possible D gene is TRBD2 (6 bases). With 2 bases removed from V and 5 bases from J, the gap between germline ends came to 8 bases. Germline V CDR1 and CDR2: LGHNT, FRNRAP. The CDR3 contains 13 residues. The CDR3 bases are TGTGCTAGTGGTTTGAACGGGAGAGATACGCAGTATTTT. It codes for CASGLNGRDTQYF.

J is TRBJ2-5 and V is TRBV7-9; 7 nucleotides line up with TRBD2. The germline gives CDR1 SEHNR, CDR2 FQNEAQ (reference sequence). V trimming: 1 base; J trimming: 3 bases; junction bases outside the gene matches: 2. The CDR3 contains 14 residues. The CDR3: CASSLGAGEETQYF. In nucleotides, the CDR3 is TGTGCCAGCAGCTTAGGGGCGGGAGAAGAGACCCAGTACTTC.

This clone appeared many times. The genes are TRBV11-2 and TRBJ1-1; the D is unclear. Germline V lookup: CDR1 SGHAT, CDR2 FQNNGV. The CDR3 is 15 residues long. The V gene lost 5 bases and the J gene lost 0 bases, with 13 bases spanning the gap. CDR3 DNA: TGTGCCAGCAGCAACGGAGGGCGCCTGAACACTGAAGCTTTCTTT. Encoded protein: CASSNGGRLNTEAFF.

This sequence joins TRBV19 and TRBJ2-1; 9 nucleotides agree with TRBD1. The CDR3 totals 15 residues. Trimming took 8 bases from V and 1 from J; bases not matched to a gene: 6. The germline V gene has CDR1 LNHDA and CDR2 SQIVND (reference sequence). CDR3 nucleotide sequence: TGTGCCAGTCAAACAGGGGGCGCGTCCTACAATGAGCAGTTCTTC. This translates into CASQTGGASYNEQFF. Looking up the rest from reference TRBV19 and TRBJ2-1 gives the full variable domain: DGGITQSPKYLFRKEGQNVTLSCEQNLNHDAMYWYRQDPGQGLRLIYYSQIVNDFQKGDIAEGYSVSREKKESFPLTVTSAQKNPTAFYLCASQTGGASYNEQFFGPGTRLTVL.

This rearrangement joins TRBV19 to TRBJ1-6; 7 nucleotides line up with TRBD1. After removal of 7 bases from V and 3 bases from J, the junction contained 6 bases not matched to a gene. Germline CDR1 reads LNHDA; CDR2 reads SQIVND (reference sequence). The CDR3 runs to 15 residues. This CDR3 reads CASTPGTDYNSPLHF. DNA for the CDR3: TGTGCCAGTACCCCCGGGACAGACTATAATTCACCCCTCCACTTT.

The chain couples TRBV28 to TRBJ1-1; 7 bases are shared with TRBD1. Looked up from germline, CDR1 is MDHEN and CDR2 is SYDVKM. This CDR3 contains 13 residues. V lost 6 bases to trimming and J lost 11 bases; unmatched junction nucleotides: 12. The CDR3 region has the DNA TGTGCCAGCAGAGCGAATGACAGGGCTTCGGCTTTCTTT. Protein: CASRANDRASAFF.

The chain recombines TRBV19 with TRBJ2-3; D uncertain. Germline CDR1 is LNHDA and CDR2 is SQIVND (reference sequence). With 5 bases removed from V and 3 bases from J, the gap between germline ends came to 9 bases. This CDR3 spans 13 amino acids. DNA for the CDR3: TGTGCCAGTAGTCCCACCGGTACAGATACGCAGTATTTT. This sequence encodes CASSPTGTDTQYF.

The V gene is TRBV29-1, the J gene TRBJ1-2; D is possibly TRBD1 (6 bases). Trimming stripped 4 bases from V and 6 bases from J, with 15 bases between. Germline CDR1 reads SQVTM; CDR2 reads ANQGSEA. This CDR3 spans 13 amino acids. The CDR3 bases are TGCAGCGTTGCGACAGGCCCGCTCCATGGCTACACCTTC. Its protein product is CSVATGPLHGYTF.